This record covers a single TCR beta chain. Its specificity is unknown. The data stem from a study of graft-versus-host responses after intestinal transplantation. General study results and limits: The recipient marrow held GvH clones, and some of them showed up first in ileum or blood.

Measured with immunoSEQ multiplex PCR; TCRdb has only the in-frame clones, and not every one. Among about 27,000 clones listed, around four fifths were seen once. Per the germline V gene, CDR1 is MDHEN and CDR2 is SYDVKM. The CDR3 runs 15 residues. J gave up 6 bases and V 3 bases, and 7 bases lay outside the gene matches. The TCR was taken from a human patient who received an intestinal transplant, so some T cells may come from the graft donor. The chain carries TRBV28 and TRBJ2-1; 8 nucleotides align to TRBD2. This sample comprised PBMCs, obtained 28 days after intestinal transplant. The CDR3, as DNA: TGTGCCAGCAGTTTGATTGGCGGGAGGTCCAATGAGCAGTTCTTC. As protein: CASSLIGGRSNEQFF. The whole variable domain, filled in from reference TRBV28 and TRBJ2-1, reads DVKVTQSSRYLVKRTGEKVFLECVQDMDHENMFWYRQDPGLGLRLIYFSYDVKMKEKGDIPEGYSVSREKKERFSLILESASTNQTSMYLCASSLIGGRSNEQFFGPGTRLTVL.